This T cell receptor beta chain was recorded in a study of control samples from healthy donors and cancer patients. The V gene's germline CDR1 is KGHSH and CDR2 LQKENI. Trimming took 8 bases from V and 2 from J; bases not matched to a gene: 7. This CDR3 region has 15 residues. Some clones are missing from TCRdb's copy, which holds only in-frame ones; the method was immunoSEQ multiplex PCR. Of 95,000 to 150,000 clones listed, 85% to 95% were seen once; the top ten hold over 0.5%. Sequenced material: PBMCs. The chain couples TRBV18 to TRBJ1-5, with 9 bases fitting TRBD1. The sequence was collected from a man aged 80 or over with head and neck cancer. DNA of the CDR3: TGTGCCAGCGCTACAGGGGGCGCCGGCAATCAGCCCCAGCATTTT. Protein: CASATGGAGNQPQHF.